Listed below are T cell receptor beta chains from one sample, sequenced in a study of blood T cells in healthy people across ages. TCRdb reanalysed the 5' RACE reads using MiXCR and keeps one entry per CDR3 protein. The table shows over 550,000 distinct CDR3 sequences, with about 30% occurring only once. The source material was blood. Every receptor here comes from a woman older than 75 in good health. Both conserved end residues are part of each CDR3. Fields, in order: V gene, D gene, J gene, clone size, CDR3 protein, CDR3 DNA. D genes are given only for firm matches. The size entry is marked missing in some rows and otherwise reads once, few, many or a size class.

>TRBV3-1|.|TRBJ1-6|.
CASSQAGNSPLHF
TGTGCCAGCAGCCAGGCGGGAAATTCACCCCTCCACTTT
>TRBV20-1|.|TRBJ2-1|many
CSARAALERGREQFF
TGCAGTGCTAGGGCTGCCCTAGAGAGGGGACGTGAGCAGTTCTTC
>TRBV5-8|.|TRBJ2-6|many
CASSSPGRAGANVLTF
TGTGCCAGCAGCTCACCGGGTCGGGCTGGGGCCAACGTCCTGACTTTC
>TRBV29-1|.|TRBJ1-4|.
CSAPPGQGREKLFF
TGCAGCGCTCCTCCCGGGCAGGGAAGGGAAAAACTGTTTTTT
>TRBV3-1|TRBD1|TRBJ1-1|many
CASSQTGGVTEAFF
TGTGCCAGCAGCCAAACAGGGGGAGTCACTGAAGCTTTCTTT
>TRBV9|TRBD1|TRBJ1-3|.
CASSVEGQGNTIYF
TGTGCCAGCAGCGTAGAGGGACAGGGAAACACCATATATTTT
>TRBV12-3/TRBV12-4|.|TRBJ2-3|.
CASSLGTVATDAQYF
TGTGCCAGCAGTTTAGGGACAGTGGCCACAGATGCGCAGTATTTT
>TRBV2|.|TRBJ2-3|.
CASTLGGSTDTQYF
TGTGCCAGCACCCTGGGCGGTTCCACAGATACGCAGTATTTT
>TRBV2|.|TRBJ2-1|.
CASTSGRGDGAYNEQFF
TGTGCCAGCACGAGTGGTCGCGGGGACGGAGCCTACAATGAGCAGTTCTTC
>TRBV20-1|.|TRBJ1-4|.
CSASRATNEKLFF
TGCAGTGCCTCCCGGGCTACTAATGAAAAACTGTTTTTT
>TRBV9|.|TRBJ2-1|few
CASSVVARGSEQFF
TGTGCCAGCAGCGTAGTAGCGAGGGGTAGTGAGCAGTTCTTC
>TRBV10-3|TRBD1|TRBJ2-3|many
CAISAGGAVGDTQYF
TGTGCCATCAGCGCAGGGGGCGCAGTAGGGGATACGCAGTATTTT
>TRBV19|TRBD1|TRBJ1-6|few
CASSPRGPGQGLSYNSPLHF
TGTGCCAGTAGTCCCAGGGGGCCGGGACAGGGGTTATCCTATAATTCACCCCTCCACTTT
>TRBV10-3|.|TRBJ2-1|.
CAIRSDNEQFF
TGTGCCATAAGGTCCGACAATGAGCAGTTCTTC
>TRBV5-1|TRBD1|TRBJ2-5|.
CASSRDRVFETQYF
TGCGCCAGCAGCCGGGACAGGGTATTTGAGACCCAGTACTTC
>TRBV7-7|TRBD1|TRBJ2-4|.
CASSSVAQGEQYF
TGTGCCAGCAGCTCCGTGGCCCAGGGGGAGCAGTACTTC
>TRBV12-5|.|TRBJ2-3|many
CASGLGTGLSTDTQYF
TGTGCTAGTGGTTTGGGTACGGGGTTGAGCACAGATACGCAGTATTTT
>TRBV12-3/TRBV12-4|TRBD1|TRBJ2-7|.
CASSTGTGCYEQYF
TGTGCCAGCAGTACCGGGACAGGTTGCTACGAGCAGTACTTC
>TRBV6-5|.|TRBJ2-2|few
CASSRGVGGPNTGELFF
TGTGCCAGCAGCCGGGGGGTAGGGGGGCCGAACACCGGGGAGCTGTTTTTT
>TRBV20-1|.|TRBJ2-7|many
CSATPGVNEQYF
TGCAGTGCCACCCCCGGGGTAAACGAGCAGTACTTC